The source of this TCR beta chain is a study of Ad26.COV2.S vaccination and SARS-CoV-2 variants. Turning to the study itself: Into the muscle, Ad26.COV2.S was dosed once or twice, 56 days apart. Notes on the study in general: An underestimation of total T cell responses may have resulted from the TCR breadth and depth analyses.

Trimming cost V 2 bases and J 7 bases; bases outside gene matches: 10. This CDR3 comprises 15 residues. Germline V CDR1 and CDR2: LGHNA, YSLEER. Repertoires were generated with immunoSEQ multiplex PCR, while TCRdb's copy carries only in-frame clones and drops some. This table has about 480,000 clones, about 83% appearing once. On this clone itself: Its antigen remains unidentified.

Documented treatment: around 19 received Ad26.COV2.S at low or high dose, single or two shots; 5 received placebo; per-sample allocation not given. The study sampled participants on day 63 after the first vaccine or placebo injection. A Boston donor was an adult aged 18-55 years. Wuhan-strain SARS-CoV-2 spike was expressed by the Ad26 vector that made up the vaccine. This TCR was sampled from a person aged 18-60 years who received the Ad26.COV2.S COVID-19 vaccine or a placebo. Sequenced here: peripheral blood, sampled in a trial of Ad26.COV2.S vaccine versus placebo. This chain uses TRBV4-3 with TRBJ2-7; 8 nucleotides align to TRBD1. CDR3 nucleotide sequence: TGCGCCAGCAGCCAAATGACAGGGGCCCGCGAAGAGCAGTACTTC. Encoded protein: CASSQMTGAREEQYF.